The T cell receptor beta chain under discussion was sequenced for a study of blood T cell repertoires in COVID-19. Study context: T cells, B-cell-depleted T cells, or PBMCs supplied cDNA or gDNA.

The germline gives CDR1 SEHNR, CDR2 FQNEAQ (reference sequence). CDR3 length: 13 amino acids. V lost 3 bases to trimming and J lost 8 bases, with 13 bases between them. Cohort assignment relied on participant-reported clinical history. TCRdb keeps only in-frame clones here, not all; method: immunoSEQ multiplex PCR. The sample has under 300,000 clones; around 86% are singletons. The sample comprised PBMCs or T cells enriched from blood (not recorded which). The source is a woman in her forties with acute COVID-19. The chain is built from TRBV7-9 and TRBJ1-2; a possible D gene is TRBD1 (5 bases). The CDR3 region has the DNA TGTGCCAGCAGCTTTTTGGACAAAGGGGGCTACACCTTC. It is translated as CASSFLDKGGYTF.